The clone carrying this T cell receptor beta chain was seen only a few times. As yet, its antigen is unknown. TCRdb used MiXCR to reprocess the 5' RACE reads, holding one entry per CDR3 protein. The table lists 200,000 to 250,000 distinct CDR3 sequences, about 18% of them singletons, with about 42% in the top ten. This entry comes from a study of CD8 T cells in ankylosing spondylitis. Findings of the study overall: Ankylosing spondylitis blood appeared to carry a characteristic TCR beta motif of several highly homologous variants.

Germline CDR1 is MNHEY and CDR2 is SMNVEV (reference sequence). The V end was cut by 4 bases, the J end by 3 bases, with 12 bases between. The CDR3 totals 15 residues. The sequencing sample was made of blood, either unsorted or a sorted T cell fraction (not recorded which). V is TRBV27 and J is TRBJ2-2; D uncertain. The TCR sequence derives from a male donor with ankylosing spondylitis. The CDR3 region is CASSSPYSDTGELFF. The CDR3 DNA sequence: TGTGCCAGCAGTTCTCCATACTCGGACACCGGGGAGCTGTTTTTT.